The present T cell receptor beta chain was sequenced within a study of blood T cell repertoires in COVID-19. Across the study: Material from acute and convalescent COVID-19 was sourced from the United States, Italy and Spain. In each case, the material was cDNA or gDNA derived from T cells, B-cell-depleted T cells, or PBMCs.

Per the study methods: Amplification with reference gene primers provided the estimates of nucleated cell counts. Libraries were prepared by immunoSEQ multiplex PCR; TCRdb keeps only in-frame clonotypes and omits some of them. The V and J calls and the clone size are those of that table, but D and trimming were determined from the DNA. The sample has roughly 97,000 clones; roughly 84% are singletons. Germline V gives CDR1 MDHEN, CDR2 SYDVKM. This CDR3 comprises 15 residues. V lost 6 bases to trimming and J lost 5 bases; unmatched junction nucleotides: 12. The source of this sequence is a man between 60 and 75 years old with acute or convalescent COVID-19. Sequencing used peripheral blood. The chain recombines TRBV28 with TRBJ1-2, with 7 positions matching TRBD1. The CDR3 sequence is CASRWTGASIYGYTF. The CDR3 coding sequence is TGTGCCAGCAGGTGGACAGGAGCTTCCATTTATGGCTACACCTTC.